Described below is a single T cell receptor (beta chain) sequence and its context. In the original analysis: Counts of nucleated cells, estimated from reference gene primer amplification, were obtained. Produced via immunoSEQ multiplex PCR; TCRdb's table is partial and in-frame only. D and trimming come from the DNA, and the V and J calls and clone size come from that table. This sample has roughly 230,000 clones; roughly 81% occur once, and the top ten carry just under 1%. This CDR3 spans 13 amino acids. J lost 12 bases, V lost 5 bases, and 11 bases had no gene match. CDR1 is SGHVS, CDR2 FQNEAQ, per germline. These data belong to a study of blood T cell repertoires in COVID-19. As for the study in general: Sites across the United States, Italy and Spain contributed samples from acute and convalescent COVID-19. T cells, B-cell-depleted T cells, or PBMCs provided the cDNA or gDNA that served as material.

This sequence was found in a man in his forties with acute or convalescent COVID-19. The rearrangement uses TRBV7-8 and TRBJ2-7, with 9 positions matching TRBD1. The material sequenced was peripheral blood. In nucleotides, the CDR3 is TGTGCCAGCAGCCCGTCCCGGGACAGGGTTAGGTACTTC. Its translation: CASSPSRDRVRYF. Together with reference TRBV7-8 and TRBJ2-7, the CDR3 gives the full variable domain: GAGVSQSPRYKVAKRGQDVALRCDPISGHVSLFWYQQALGQGPEFLTYFQNEAQLDKSGLPSDRFFAERPEGSVSTLKIQRTQQEDSAVYLCASSPSRDRVRYFGPGTRLTVT.